A single sample is the source of the 5 T cell receptor beta chains below, sequenced in a study of technical replicates of blood from several donors. The data were produced by immunoSEQ multiplex PCR, yet TCRdb's version contains in-frame clones alone and is incomplete. In the table there are about 94,000 clones, 90% to 96% of which are singletons. The sample was T cells isolated from PBMCs. These receptors were collected from a human donor in good health.

The chain couples TRBV11-2 to TRBJ2-5; D perhaps matches TRBD1 (5 bases). This CDR3 is built from 14 residues. Germline values: CDR1 SGHAT, CDR2 FQNNGV. Between the trimmed V and J ends, which lost 4 bases and 1 base, there was a span of 10 bases. The CDR3 sequence is CASSSRQIQETQYF. CDR3 DNA sequence: TGTGCCAGCAGCTCCAGACAGATCCAAGAGACCCAGTACTTC. The full variable domain, completed using reference TRBV11-2 and TRBJ2-5, is EAGVAQSPRYKIIEKRQSVAFWCNPISGHATLYWYQQILGQGPKLLIQFQNNGVVDDSQLPKDRFSAERLKGVDSTLKIQPAKLEDSAVYLCASSSRQIQETQYFGPGTRLLVL.

The V and J genes are TRBV9 and TRBJ2-7, with 8 nucleotides matching TRBD2. This CDR3 comprises 14 residues. The V and J ends lost 4 bases and 2 bases, in that order; junction bases with no gene match: 5. Germline loops: CDR1 SGDLS, CDR2 YYNGEE. The CDR3 bases are TGTGCCAGCAGCCGGGCGGGAGGCACCTACGAGCAGTACTTC. Amino acid sequence: CASSRAGGTYEQYF. The full variable domain, with the rest looked up from reference TRBV9 and TRBJ2-7, is DSGVTQTPKHLITATGQRVTLRCSPRSGDLSVYWYQQSLDQGLQFLIQYYNGEERAKGNILERFSAQQFPDLHSELNLSSLELGDSALYFCASSRAGGTYEQYFGPGTRLTVT.

The CDR3 loop reads CASSRRQGNTEAFF. In nucleotides, the CDR3 is TGTGCCAGCAGCCGTAGACAGGGGAACACTGAAGCTTTCTTT. V usage is TRBV11-2 and J usage is TRBJ1-1; the match to TRBD1 covers 7 bases. The CDR3 runs 14 residues. Per the germline V gene, CDR1 is SGHAT and CDR2 is FQNNGV. J lost 1 base, V lost 5 bases, and 4 bases had no gene match.

The count of this clone is one. The V gene is TRBV9, the J gene TRBJ1-2; D is unclear. CDR1 is SGDLS and CDR2 is YYNGEE in the germline V gene. The V end was cut by 4 bases, the J end by 3 bases, with 22 bases between. The CDR3 covers 17 residues. CDR3 coding DNA: TGTGCCAGCAGCCTAACCGGGTCCACGTCCCTTCACTATGGCTACACCTTC. Its translation is CASSLTGSTSLHYGYTF. Full variable domain (missing parts from reference TRBV9 and TRBJ1-2): DSGVTQTPKHLITATGQRVTLRCSPRSGDLSVYWYQQSLDQGLQFLIQYYNGEERAKGNILERFSAQQFPDLHSELNLSSLELGDSALYFCASSLTGSTSLHYGYTFGSGTRLTVV.

The chain couples TRBV7-8 to TRBJ2-7; 8 positions agree with TRBD1. The V gene end was trimmed by 5 bases and the J gene end by 2 bases; junction bases not matched to a gene: 8. Germline V gene data show CDR1 as SGHVS and CDR2 as FQNEAQ. The length of the CDR3 is 15 residues. The CDR3 loop reads CASSARDRRTYEQYF. For the CDR3, the DNA is TGTGCCAGCAGCGCCCGGGACAGGAGGACCTACGAGCAGTACTTC.